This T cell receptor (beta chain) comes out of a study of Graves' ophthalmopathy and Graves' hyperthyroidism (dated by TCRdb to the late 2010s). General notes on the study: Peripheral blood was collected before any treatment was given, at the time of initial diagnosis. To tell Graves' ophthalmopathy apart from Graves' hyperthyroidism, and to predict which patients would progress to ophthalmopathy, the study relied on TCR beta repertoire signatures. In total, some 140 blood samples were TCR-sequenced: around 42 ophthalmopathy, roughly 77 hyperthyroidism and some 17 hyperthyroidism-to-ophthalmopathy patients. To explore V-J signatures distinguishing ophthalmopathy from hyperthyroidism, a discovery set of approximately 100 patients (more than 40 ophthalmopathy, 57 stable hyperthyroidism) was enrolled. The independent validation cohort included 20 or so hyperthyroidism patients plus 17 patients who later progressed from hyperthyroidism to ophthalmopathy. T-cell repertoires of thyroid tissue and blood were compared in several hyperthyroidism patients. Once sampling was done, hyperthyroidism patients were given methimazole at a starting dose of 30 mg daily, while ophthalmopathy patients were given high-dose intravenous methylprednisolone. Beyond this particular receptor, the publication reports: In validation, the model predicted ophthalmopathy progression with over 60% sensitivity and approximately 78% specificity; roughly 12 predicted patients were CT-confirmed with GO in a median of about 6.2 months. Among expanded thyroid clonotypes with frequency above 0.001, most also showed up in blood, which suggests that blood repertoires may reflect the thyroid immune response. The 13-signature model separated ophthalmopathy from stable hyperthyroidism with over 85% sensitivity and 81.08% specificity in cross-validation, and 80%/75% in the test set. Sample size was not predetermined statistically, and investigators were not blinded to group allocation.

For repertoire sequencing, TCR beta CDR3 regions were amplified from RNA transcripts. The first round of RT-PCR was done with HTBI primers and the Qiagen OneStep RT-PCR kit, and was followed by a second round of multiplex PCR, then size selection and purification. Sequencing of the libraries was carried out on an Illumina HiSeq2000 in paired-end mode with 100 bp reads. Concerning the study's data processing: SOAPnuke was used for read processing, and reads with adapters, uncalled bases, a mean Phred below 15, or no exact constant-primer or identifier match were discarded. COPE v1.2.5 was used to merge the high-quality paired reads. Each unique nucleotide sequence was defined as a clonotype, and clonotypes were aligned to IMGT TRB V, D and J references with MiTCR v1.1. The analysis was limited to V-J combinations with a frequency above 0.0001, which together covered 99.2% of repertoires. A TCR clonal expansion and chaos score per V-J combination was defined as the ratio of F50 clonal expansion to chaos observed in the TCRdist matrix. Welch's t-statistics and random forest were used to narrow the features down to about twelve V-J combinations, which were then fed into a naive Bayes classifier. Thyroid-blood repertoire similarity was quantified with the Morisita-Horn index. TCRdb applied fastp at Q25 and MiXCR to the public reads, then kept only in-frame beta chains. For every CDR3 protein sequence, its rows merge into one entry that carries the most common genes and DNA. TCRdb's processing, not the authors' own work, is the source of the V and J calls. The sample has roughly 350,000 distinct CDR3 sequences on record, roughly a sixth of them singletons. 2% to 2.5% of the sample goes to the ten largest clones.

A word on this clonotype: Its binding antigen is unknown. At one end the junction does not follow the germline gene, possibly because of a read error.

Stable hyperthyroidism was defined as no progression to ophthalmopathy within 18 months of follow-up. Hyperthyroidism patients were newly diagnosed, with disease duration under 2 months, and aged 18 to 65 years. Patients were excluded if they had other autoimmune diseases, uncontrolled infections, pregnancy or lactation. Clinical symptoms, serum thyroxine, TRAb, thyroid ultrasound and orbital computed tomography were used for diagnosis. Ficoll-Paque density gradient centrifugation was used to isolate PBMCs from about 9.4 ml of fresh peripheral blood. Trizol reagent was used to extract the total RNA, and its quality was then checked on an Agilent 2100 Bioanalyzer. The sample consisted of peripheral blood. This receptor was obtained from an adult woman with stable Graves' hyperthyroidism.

The nucleotides read TGTGCCAGCACCATCCTGGGGCAGGGGGCCACTAATGAAAAACTGGTTTTT. Its translation is CASTILGQGATNEKLVF. In this chain, TRBV6-2 or TRBV6-3 is recombined with TRBJ1-4; 8 bases in the junction line up with TRBD1. CDR1 and CDR2 are drawn from the germline V gene: MNHEY, SVGEGT. The CDR3 holds 17 amino acids from the cysteine to the phenylalanine. Solely the CDR3 DNA is kept, with 51 bases framed from the first base.